This T cell receptor (beta chain) was sequenced during a study of siplizumab effects on memory and regulatory T cells. Here immunoSEQ multiplex PCR was the method, and the copy in TCRdb shows in-frame clones only, minus some. The sample gives some 96,000 clones, more than 85% of which show up once; over 0.12% is in the top ten. The CDR3 spans 14 residues. The germline V gene has CDR1 MNHEY and CDR2 SVGAGI. V shed 2 bases and J 3 bases; nucleotides not matched to a gene: 1. The TCR sequence derives from a human donor in good health. Source material: CD4+ T cells sorted from blood. The chain couples TRBV6-5 to TRBJ1-2; 9 nucleotides match TRBD1. The CDR3 nucleotides are TGTGCCAGCAGTTACGGGACAGGGTACTATGGCTACACCTTC. It yields the protein CASSYGTGYYGYTF.